One sample yielded the 32 T cell receptor beta chains listed below, sequenced in a study of post-analysis software for immune sequencing data. Study results and caveats: Roughly 5 TRBV segments (TRBV5-6, TRBV5-1 and TRBV20-1 among them) occurred more frequently in patients than in controls.

Researchers reported that TCR beta cDNA libraries carried unique molecular identifiers. TCRdb used MiXCR to reprocess the PCR reads, holding one entry per CDR3 protein. The sample lists about 770,000 distinct CDR3 sequences; just over 45% were seen once. These TCRs are of unknown antigen specificity. Sequencing used blood. The receptors derive from a girl aged 10-17 years with multiple sclerosis.

This clonotype is a singleton in its sample. The germline gene is not matched at one end of the junction; a read error may be the cause. The chain couples TRBV7-7 to TRBJ2-7; 13 bases map to TRBD2. The end of the DNA fits TRBJ2-5 better, so the J call may be wrong. CDR1 is SSHAT and CDR2 is FNYEAQ in the germline V gene (reference sequence). The CDR3 is 15 amino acids. In DNA form, the CDR3 reads TGTGCTAGCAGCTTAGGGACTAGCGGGGAAGAGACCCAGTACTTC. Translation: CASSLGTSGEETQYF.

The rearrangement links TRBV20-1 to TRBJ2-1, with 7 bases identical to TRBD2. Trimming took 6 bases from V and 0 from J; bases not matched to a gene: 8. Germline assignment: CDR1 DFQATT and CDR2 SNEGSKA (reference sequence). CDR3 length: 15 residues. The CDR3 is CSATPGGSSYNEQFF. The CDR3, as DNA: TGCAGTGCGACGCCCGGGGGGAGCTCCTACAATGAGCAGTTCTTC.

This chain uses TRBV15 with TRBJ2-1; a possible D gene is TRBD1 (6 bases). The CDR3 loop spans 18 amino acids. The ends were cut back, 1 base at V and 0 bases at J, with 16 bases in the middle. Germline V gene data show CDR1 as LNHNV and CDR2 as YYDKDF (reference sequence). The CDR3 region has the DNA TGTGCCACCAGCAGAGCCCCCTTACGAGGGGGCTCCTACAATGAGCAGTTCTTC. The encoded protein is CATSRAPLRGGSYNEQFF.

This clonotype was counted between two and nine times. V usage is TRBV11-2 and J usage is TRBJ2-2; a possible D gene is TRBD2 (6 bases). CDR1 is SGHAT and CDR2 is FQNNGV in the germline V gene. The CDR3 has 14 residues. The ends were cut back, 5 bases at V and 4 bases at J, with 11 bases in the middle. CDR3 in amino acids: CASSPVGGTGELFF. The CDR3 coding sequence is TGTGCCAGCAGCCCAGTGGGGGGCACCGGGGAGCTGTTTTTT.

The chain couples TRBV20-1 to TRBJ2-7; 8 bases map to TRBD2. Unmatched junction bases numbered 21, after V lost 5 bases and J lost 6 bases. The CDR3 covers 17 residues. The germline gives CDR1 DFQATT, CDR2 SNEGSKA (reference sequence). The CDR3 is CSAGTFPGGTRLAEQYF. The CDR3 nucleotides are TGCAGTGCTGGGACTTTTCCCGGGGGGACTAGGCTAGCCGAGCAGTACTTC.

This clonotype was picked up a small number of times. The chain carries TRBV11-2 and TRBJ1-2; D unresolved. The germline CDR1 and CDR2 sequences are SGHAT and FQNNGV. This CDR3 region has 17 residues. The V gene lost 0 bases and the J gene lost 8 bases, with 22 bases spanning the gap. Here the CDR3 reads CASSLDMWARDSEGYTF. The DNA of the CDR3 is TGTGCCAGCAGCTTAGATATGTGGGCGCGAGACTCCGAGGGCTACACCTTC.

Only a few counts were recorded for this clonotype. CDR3 sequence: CASKSIAGYNEQFF. The CDR3, as DNA: TGTGCCAGCAAGTCCATAGCGGGATACAATGAGCAGTTCTTC. V is TRBV6-5 and J is TRBJ2-1; 8 bases are a match to TRBD2. This CDR3 comprises 14 residues. The trim removed 7 bases at V and 4 bases at J, leaving 6 bases unmatched. From germline, CDR1 is MNHEY and CDR2 SVGAGI.

There are a few counts of this clonotype. The J gene is TRBJ1-2, the V gene TRBV7-9; D unclear. This CDR3 has 13 amino acids. The V and J ends lost 5 bases and 0 bases respectively, with 7 bases between them. Germline CDR1 SEHNR, CDR2 FQNEAQ (reference sequence). CDR3 nucleotides: TGTGCCAGCAGCGAGAGCGCTAACTATGGCTACACCTTC. It yields the protein CASSESANYGYTF.

This sequence joins TRBV7-9 and TRBJ2-5; unclear D gene. The DNA end is a closer match to TRBJ2-7, so the J assignment may be wrong. Looked up from germline, CDR1 is SEHNR and CDR2 is FQNEAQ (reference sequence). The CDR3 contains 12 residues. The CDR3 region is CASVSESYEQYF. The CDR3 coding sequence is TGTGCCAGCGTTTCCGAATCCTACGAGCAGTACTTC.

The chain joins TRBV7-9 to TRBJ2-7, with 13 bases fitting TRBD2. Trimming cost V 5 bases and J 2 bases; bases outside gene matches: 12. Germline CDR1 is SEHNR and CDR2 is FQNEAQ (reference sequence). This CDR3 contains 18 residues. DNA for the CDR3: TGTGCCAGCAGCCCTCGGACTAGCGGGAGTCGGACTGCCTACGAGCAGTACTTC. It specifies CASSPRTSGSRTAYEQYF.

In its sample, this clonotype was seen a few times. The chain links TRBV29-1 to TRBJ2-5; D might be TRBD1 or TRBD2, each matching 5 bases. CDR1 is SQVTM and CDR2 is ANQGSEA in the germline V gene. The CDR3 totals 13 residues. V was clipped by 6 bases and J by 5 bases, with 16 bases between them. CDR3 residues: CSVDEGSGETQYF. In DNA form, the CDR3 reads TGCAGCGTCGACGAGGGGTCCGGGGAGACCCAGTACTTC.

This chain joins TRBV29-1 and TRBJ2-3; D is possibly TRBD2 (6 bases). CDR3 size: 12 residues. Germline values: CDR1 SQVTM, CDR2 ANQGSEA. Deletions cut 3 bases from V and 6 bases from J, with 10 bases between. The CDR3 coding sequence is TGCAGCGTTGATGTTGGGGGGGATACGCAGTATTTT. It specifies CSVDVGGDTQYF.

This sequence joins TRBV20-1 and TRBJ2-4; 7 nucleotides match TRBD1. The CDR3 loop spans 14 amino acids. The J segment lost 8 bases and the V segment lost 6 bases, leaving 13 bases of the junction unmatched. Per germline, CDR1 DFQATT and CDR2 SNEGSKA (reference sequence). As DNA, the CDR3 is TGCAGTGCCACAGACAGGGAGCGCGGCGACATTCAGTACTTC. This encodes CSATDRERGDIQYF.

This clonotype was counted only a few times. The chain has TRBV5-1 and TRBJ1-4, with 7 positions matching TRBD1. Germline trimming cut 0 bases from V and 1 base from J; bases unmatched to any gene: 9. There are 18 residues in the CDR3. Germline assignment: CDR1 SGHRS and CDR2 YFSETQ. CDR3 in DNA: TGCGCCAGCAGCTTGGGACAGGGTATCGGGCGAACTAATGAAAAACTGTTTTTT. It yields the protein CASSLGQGIGRTNEKLFF.

The rearrangement joins TRBV5-1 to TRBJ2-1, with 9 nucleotides matching TRBD1. V gave up 4 bases and J gave up 6 bases; unmatched junction bases: 5. Looked up from germline, CDR1 is SGHRS and CDR2 is YFSETQ. The CDR3 runs to 14 residues. For the CDR3, the DNA is TGCGCCAGCAGCATCCAGACAGGGGGCAATGAGCAGTTCTTC. Protein product: CASSIQTGGNEQFF.

This clonotype has at least ten counts. The V and J genes are TRBV7-9 and TRBJ2-7; no clear D gene. Trimming took 7 bases from V and 1 from J, leaving 11 bases between them. Looked up from germline, CDR1 is SEHNR and CDR2 is FQNEAQ (reference sequence). This CDR3 has 13 residues. The CDR3 DNA reads TGTGCCAGCACCCCCGGGCAGTCCTACGAGCAGTACTTC. Translating gives CASTPGQSYEQYF.

The chain combines TRBV9 with TRBJ2-1; D unclear. This CDR3 spans 16 amino acids. V dropped 0 bases and J dropped 0 bases, with 10 bases sitting between them. CDR1 and CDR2 (germline): SGDLS, YYNGEE. The CDR3 spells CASSVARLSSYNEQFF. The CDR3 DNA is TGTGCCAGCAGCGTAGCTAGACTGAGCTCCTACAATGAGCAGTTCTTC. Full variable domain (outside the CDR3, taken from reference TRBV9 and TRBJ2-1): DSGVTQTPKHLITATGQRVTLRCSPRSGDLSVYWYQQSLDQGLQFLIQYYNGEERAKGNILERFSAQQFPDLHSELNLSSLELGDSALYFCASSVARLSSYNEQFFGPGTRLTVL.

The chain employs TRBV5-1 and TRBJ2-4; unclear D gene. The end of the DNA is better explained by TRBJ2-7, so the J call may be wrong. The germline gives CDR1 SGHRS, CDR2 YFSETQ. This CDR3 spans 14 amino acids. The CDR3 DNA sequence: TGCGCCAGCAGCTTGCTTGGCGGAGACTACGAGCAGTACTTC. Protein sequence: CASSLLGGDYEQYF.

V gene TRBV5-1 combines with J gene TRBJ1-2; maybe TRBD1 (5 bases). The CDR3 has 16 amino acids. Germline V gene sequence: CDR1 SGHRS, CDR2 YFSETQ. Between the trimmed V and J ends, which lost 2 bases and 4 bases, there was a span of 18 bases. This CDR3 reads CASSFGNAGTGYGYTF. CDR3 nucleotides: TGCGCCAGCAGCTTCGGTAACGCAGGGACGGGCTATGGCTACACCTTC.

This chain joins TRBV3-1 and TRBJ2-5; 9 positions agree with TRBD2. CDR3 size: 15 residues. Germline CDR1 is LGHDT and CDR2 is YNNKEL (reference sequence). J lost 5 bases, V lost 2 bases, and 6 bases had no gene match. CDR3 sequence: CASSQSGTSPETQYF. CDR3 sequence (DNA): TGTGCCAGCAGCCAATCGGGGACTAGCCCGGAGACCCAGTACTTC.

J is TRBJ2-5 and V is TRBV12-3 or TRBV12-4; 7 positions match TRBD2. There are 15 residues in the CDR3. V lost 4 bases to trimming and J lost 11 bases; unmatched junction nucleotides: 16. For the CDR3, the DNA is TGTGCCAGCAGTTCGTGGGCGGGAGTCAACAATGAGCAGTACTTC. As protein: CASSSWAGVNNEQYF.

The gene calls are TRBV12-3 or TRBV12-4 and TRBJ2-7; 8 bases fit TRBD2. The CDR3 totals 16 residues. Trimming at V came to 5 bases and at J to 0 bases, leaving 9 bases not matched to a gene. CDR3 in amino acids: CASSPRPGGSSYEQYF. The CDR3 bases are TGTGCCAGCAGTCCCCGCCCGGGAGGGAGCTCCTACGAGCAGTACTTC.

The CDR3 bases are TGTGCCAGCAGCGTAGACGGGAGGCTACCTGGCACAGATACGCAGTATTTT. Protein product: CASSVDGRLPGTDTQYF. The rearrangement joins TRBV9 to TRBJ2-3; 7 nucleotides match TRBD2. V lost 0 bases and J lost 1; bases outside the gene matches: 8. The germline V gene has CDR1 SGDLS and CDR2 YYNGEE. The CDR3 covers 17 residues.

J is TRBJ2-5 and V is TRBV29-1; possibly TRBD1 for D (6 bases). The CDR3 covers 16 residues. CDR1 is SQVTM and CDR2 is ANQGSEA in the germline V gene. V shed 7 bases and J shed 0 bases, with 21 bases lying between them. The CDR3 protein is CSASGGVTGHQETQYF. CDR3 DNA: TGCAGCGCTAGTGGTGGAGTAACAGGGCACCAAGAGACCCAGTACTTC.

This clonotype was counted a few times. The chain uses TRBV29-1 and TRBJ2-1, with TRBD2 identical over 12 bases. This CDR3 is built from 14 residues. From germline, CDR1 is SQVTM and CDR2 ANQGSEA. V shed 2 bases and J 9 bases; nucleotides not matched to a gene: 5. The CDR3 DNA reads TGCAGCGTTGAACTAGCGGGAGGGCCGTTTGAGCAGTTCTTC. This encodes CSVELAGGPFEQFF.

This clonotype was counted a few times. The rearrangement uses TRBV4-2 and TRBJ2-7; 8 positions agree with TRBD2. CDR1 and CDR2 from the germline V gene are LGHNA and YNFKEQ. After removal of 2 bases from V and 3 bases from J, the junction contained 9 bases not matched to a gene. The CDR3 is 16 amino acids. The CDR3 DNA is TGTGCCAGCAGCCAATCACTAGCGGAGCGCCGCTACGAGCAGTACTTC. Its protein product is CASSQSLAERRYEQYF.

The V call is TRBV10-3, the J call TRBJ2-7; tentatively, D is TRBD2 (5 bases). Germline CDR1 reads ENHRY; CDR2 reads SYGVKD. V was clipped by 11 bases and J by 5 bases, with 19 bases between them. The CDR3 length is 13 residues. The CDR3 DNA reads TGTGCCTCCCAAGAGGTTGTGAGGGACGAGCAGTACTTC. It specifies CASQEVVRDEQYF.

The rearrangement joins TRBV10-1 to TRBJ2-7, with TRBD1 as a possible D gene (6 bases). V was trimmed by 0 bases and J by 10 bases, leaving 31 bases between them. This CDR3 region has 19 residues. The germline gives CDR1 WNHNN, CDR2 SYGVQD (reference sequence). CDR3 sequence: CASSESMGSDSRAAEAQYF. CDR3 nucleotides: TGCGCCAGCAGTGAGTCTATGGGATCGGACAGCCGGGCGGCAGAGGCCCAGTACTTC.

Of note for this clonotype: A much larger clone differs by one base, so this may be a read error. The chain carries TRBV13 and TRBJ2-5; 7 bases map to TRBD1. This CDR3 is 13 amino acids long. Looked up from germline, CDR1 is PRHDT and CDR2 is FYEKMQ (reference sequence). Losses at the gene ends were 5 bases for V and 5 bases for J; bases not matched to a gene: 5. The CDR3 loop is CASSQGVPETQYF. In DNA form, the CDR3 reads TGTGCCAGCAGCCAGGGGGTACCGGAGACCCAGTACTTC. The full variable domain, with the rest looked up from reference TRBV13 and TRBJ2-5, is AAGVIQSPRHLIKEKRETATLKCYPIPRHDTVYWYQQGPGQDPQFLISFYEKMQSDKGSIPDRFSAQQFSDYHSELNMSSLELGDSALYFCASSQGVPETQYFGPGTRLLVL.

This clonotype was detected a few times. The chain carries TRBV12-3 or TRBV12-4 and TRBJ2-1; possible D gene TRBD1, 6 bases. V was shortened by 6 bases and J by 0 bases, with 18 bases between the two germline ends. This CDR3 comprises 17 residues. CDR3 protein: CASRLFLGASSYNEQFF. The CDR3, as DNA: TGTGCCAGCAGGCTTTTCCTGGGGGCTAGCTCCTACAATGAGCAGTTCTTC.

This chain uses TRBV9 with TRBJ2-4; TRBD2 matches 7 bases. The better agreement between TRBJ2-7 and the DNA end casts doubt on the J call. CDR3 length equals 17 residues. Germline-derived CDR1 and CDR2 are SGDLS and YYNGEE. CDR3 loop: CASSPRDYPTGGDEQYF. The CDR3 bases are TGTGCCAGCAGCCCCAGGGACTACCCGACGGGTGGGGACGAGCAGTACTTC.

This clonotype was detected only a few times. V usage is TRBV11-3 and J usage is TRBJ1-2; D is ambiguous. Germline loops: CDR1 SGHNT, CDR2 YENEEA. V gave up 5 bases and J gave up 0 bases, with 10 bases separating them. CDR3 length equals 14 residues. The DNA of the CDR3 is TGTGCCAGCAGCCAGGACGGAGCTAACTATGGCTACACCTTC. It encodes CASSQDGANYGYTF.